This T cell receptor (beta chain) stems from a study of T cell responses to AZD1222 COVID-19 vaccine. Findings and caveats of the study: Unmutated variant regions are reportedly targeted by nearly half of spike-specific TCRs.

Points on this clone: What it recognizes is unknown.

Sequencing used immunoSEQ multiplex PCR; TCRdb keeps in-frame clones, though not all of them. The table has around 100,000 clones, about four fifths seen once. CDR3 size: 13 residues. Per the germline V gene, CDR1 is GTSNPN and CDR2 is SVGIG (reference sequence). V was cut by 8 bases and J by 5 bases, with 18 bases left in between. The sequencing here drew on peripheral blood, taken on day 0 of AZD1222 vaccination. This clonotype was obtained from an adult in good health. The chain couples TRBV30 to TRBJ1-1; D may be TRBD1 (5 bases). The DNA for the CDR3 is TGTGCCCGGTCGGGGGGAGCGGGGACTGAAGCTTTCTTT. This gives the protein CARSGGAGTEAFF.